This is a list of T cell receptor beta chains from one sample in a study of beta chain features in type 1 diabetes. The method was immunoSEQ multiplex PCR; TCRdb's version includes in-frame clones alone and lacks a portion of them. The sample holds around 99,000 clones, about two fifths seen once. Material: stem cell memory CD4+ T cells from blood. The receptor source for this set is a woman aged 18-30 years in good health. The CDR3 runs from the conserved cysteine through the conserved F or W. Each record gives: clone size, CDR3 length, D gene, V gene, J gene, CDR3 protein, CDR3 DNA. The D gene is left open where the match is weak. Clone size is shown for a subset of rows, as once, few, many or a class of expanded clone.

clone_size: few
cdr3_length: 15
d_call: -
v_call: TRBV5-6
j_call: TRBJ1-2
cdr3_aa: CASSPWRRMMYGYTF
cdr3_nt: TGTGCCAGCAGCCCATGGAGGCGGATGATGTATGGCTACACCTTC

clone_size: few
cdr3_length: 15
d_call: TRBD1
v_call: TRBV19
j_call: TRBJ1-5
cdr3_aa: CASRPRDRYNQPQHF
cdr3_nt: TGTGCCAGTAGACCCCGGGACAGGTACAATCAGCCCCAGCATTTT

clone_size: once
cdr3_length: 15
d_call: -
v_call: TRBV5-1
j_call: TRBJ1-2
cdr3_aa: CASSPQGRTPYAYTF
cdr3_nt: TGCGCCAGCAGCCCTCAGGGCAGAACCCCCTATGCCTACACCTTC

clone_size: few
cdr3_length: 16
d_call: -
v_call: TRBV4-1
j_call: TRBJ1-1
cdr3_aa: CASSLRLRVRNTEAFF
cdr3_nt: TGCGCCAGCAGCCTTCGCCTTCGTGTTAGGAACACTGAAGCTTTCTTT

clone_size: few
cdr3_length: 13
d_call: -
v_call: TRBV28
j_call: TRBJ2-3
cdr3_aa: CASSSRVPDTQYF
cdr3_nt: TGTGCCAGCAGTTCACGGGTCCCAGATACGCAGTATTTT

clone_size: -
cdr3_length: 19
d_call: -
v_call: TRBV7-5
j_call: TRBJ2-2
cdr3_aa: CARSPSVWLAGGPPGSCFF
cdr3_nt: -

clone_size: -
cdr3_length: 14
d_call: -
v_call: TRBV5-4
j_call: TRBJ2-7
cdr3_aa: CASSFGVSSYEQYF
cdr3_nt: TGTGCCAGCAGCTTCGGAGTTAGCTCCTACGAGCAGTACTTC

clone_size: -
cdr3_length: 14
d_call: TRBD2
v_call: TRBV6-5
j_call: TRBJ2-3
cdr3_aa: CASRGDYSTDTQYF
cdr3_nt: TGTGCCAGCAGGGGGGACTATTCCACAGATACGCAGTATTTT

clone_size: -
cdr3_length: 13
d_call: -
v_call: TRBV7-6
j_call: TRBJ2-3
cdr3_aa: CASSAYRTDTQYF
cdr3_nt: TGTGCCAGCAGCGCGTACCGCACAGATACGCAGTATTTT

clone_size: few
cdr3_length: 13
d_call: -
v_call: TRBV18
j_call: TRBJ2-7
cdr3_aa: CASVSTGSYEQYF
cdr3_nt: TGTGCCAGCGTGTCTACAGGGAGCTACGAGCAGTACTTC

clone_size: -
cdr3_length: 15
d_call: -
v_call: TRBV4-3
j_call: TRBJ2-7
cdr3_aa: CASSQEEDPTYEQYF
cdr3_nt: TGCGCCAGCAGCCAAGAAGAGGATCCCACCTACGAGCAGTACTTC

clone_size: -
cdr3_length: 14
d_call: TRBD1
v_call: TRBV2
j_call: TRBJ2-7
cdr3_aa: CASSAPTGGNEQYF
cdr3_nt: TGTGCCAGCAGTGCCCCAACAGGGGGGAACGAGCAGTACTTC

clone_size: -
cdr3_length: 12
d_call: -
v_call: TRBV15
j_call: TRBJ2-7
cdr3_aa: CATSRPHSEQYF
cdr3_nt: TGTGCCACCAGCAGACCGCACAGCGAGCAGTACTTC

clone_size: -
cdr3_length: 12
d_call: TRBD1
v_call: TRBV29-1
j_call: TRBJ1-1
cdr3_aa: CSVGQGRTEAFF
cdr3_nt: TGCAGCGTTGGACAGGGTAGGACTGAAGCTTTCTTT

clone_size: few
cdr3_length: 15
d_call: TRBD2
v_call: TRBV12-5
j_call: TRBJ2-1
cdr3_aa: CASGLSGRGQHEQFF
cdr3_nt: TGTGCTAGTGGTTTGTCCGGGAGGGGTCAGCATGAGCAGTTCTTC

clone_size: -
cdr3_length: 13
d_call: -
v_call: TRBV25-1
j_call: TRBJ2-1
cdr3_aa: CASSNNWGGEQFF
cdr3_nt: TGTGCCAGCAGCAACAATTGGGGCGGTGAGCAGTTCTTC

clone_size: -
cdr3_length: 14
d_call: TRBD1
v_call: TRBV27
j_call: TRBJ2-7
cdr3_aa: CASSWGTEGYEQYF
cdr3_nt: TGTGCCAGCAGTTGGGGGACAGAAGGCTACGAGCAGTACTTC

clone_size: few
cdr3_length: 13
d_call: -
v_call: TRBV7-2
j_call: TRBJ2-5
cdr3_aa: CASSLDYQETQYF
cdr3_nt: TGTGCCAGCAGCTTGGACTACCAAGAGACCCAGTACTTC

clone_size: -
cdr3_length: 17
d_call: -
v_call: TRBV5-1
j_call: TRBJ2-5
cdr3_aa: CASSLNPTGLSQETQYF
cdr3_nt: TGCGCCAGCAGCTTGAATCCGACAGGCCTTAGCCAAGAGACCCAGTACTTC

clone_size: -
cdr3_length: 18
d_call: TRBD2
v_call: TRBV7-2
j_call: TRBJ2-1
cdr3_aa: CASSPTGLAGGPVNEQFF
cdr3_nt: TGTGCCAGCAGCCCTACTGGACTAGCGGGAGGGCCCGTAAATGAGCAGTTCTTC

clone_size: -
cdr3_length: 15
d_call: -
v_call: TRBV6-6
j_call: TRBJ1-2
cdr3_aa: CASIKRQGFNYGYTF
cdr3_nt: TGTGCCAGCATCAAAAGGCAGGGTTTTAACTATGGCTACACCTTC

clone_size: -
cdr3_length: 14
d_call: TRBD1
v_call: TRBV28
j_call: TRBJ1-3
cdr3_aa: CASSAGGVGNTIYF
cdr3_nt: TGTGCCAGCAGTGCAGGGGGCGTTGGAAACACCATATATTTT

clone_size: -
cdr3_length: 14
d_call: TRBD2
v_call: TRBV27
j_call: TRBJ2-5
cdr3_aa: CASSLIGRRETQYF
cdr3_nt: TGTGCCAGCAGTTTAATCGGGAGGCGGGAGACCCAGTACTTC

clone_size: -
cdr3_length: 14
d_call: TRBD1
v_call: TRBV10-2
j_call: TRBJ1-2
cdr3_aa: CASSLTGVAYGYTF
cdr3_nt: TGCGCCAGCAGCCTAACAGGGGTCGCCTATGGCTACACCTTC

clone_size: -
cdr3_length: 14
d_call: TRBD2
v_call: TRBV15
j_call: TRBJ2-7
cdr3_aa: CATSSRLAAYEQYF
cdr3_nt: TGTGCCACCAGCAGTAGACTAGCGGCCTACGAGCAGTACTTC

clone_size: -
cdr3_length: 14
d_call: -
v_call: TRBV30
j_call: TRBJ2-1
cdr3_aa: CAWSGGEAYNEQFF
cdr3_nt: TGTGCCTGGAGCGGGGGAGAAGCCTACAATGAGCAGTTCTTC

clone_size: -
cdr3_length: 14
d_call: -
v_call: TRBV28
j_call: TRBJ1-1
cdr3_aa: CASSAVRTHSEAFF
cdr3_nt: TGTGCCAGCAGTGCTGTCCGGACACATAGTGAAGCTTTCTTT

clone_size: -
cdr3_length: 15
d_call: TRBD1
v_call: TRBV27
j_call: TRBJ1-3
cdr3_aa: CASSLQGAYGNTIYF
cdr3_nt: TGTGCCAGCAGTTTACAGGGGGCATATGGAAACACCATATATTTT

clone_size: -
cdr3_length: 12
d_call: -
v_call: TRBV30
j_call: TRBJ2-5
cdr3_aa: CAWRGVGATQYF
cdr3_nt: TGTGCCTGGAGGGGCGTGGGGGCGACCCAGTACTTC

clone_size: few
cdr3_length: 15
d_call: -
v_call: TRBV5-4
j_call: TRBJ1-1
cdr3_aa: CASSLSGSGNTEAFF
cdr3_nt: TGTGCCAGCAGCTTGTCGGGATCGGGGAACACTGAAGCTTTCTTT

clone_size: -
cdr3_length: 15
d_call: -
v_call: TRBV29-1
j_call: TRBJ2-7
cdr3_aa: CSARSGANTRGEQYF
cdr3_nt: TGCAGCGCCCGGAGCGGGGCAAACACTAGGGGGGAGCAGTACTTC

clone_size: few
cdr3_length: 11
d_call: -
v_call: TRBV7-9
j_call: TRBJ1-1
cdr3_aa: CASSQGGEAFF
cdr3_nt: TGTGCCAGCAGCCAAGGGGGTGAAGCTTTCTTT

clone_size: few
cdr3_length: 12
d_call: -
v_call: TRBV14
j_call: TRBJ2-7
cdr3_aa: CASSQVAYEQYF
cdr3_nt: TGTGCCAGCAGCCAAGTCGCCTACGAGCAGTACTTC

clone_size: -
cdr3_length: 15
d_call: TRBD1
v_call: TRBV30
j_call: TRBJ2-5
cdr3_aa: CAWSVLGGPQETQYF
cdr3_nt: TGTGCCTGGAGTGTACTAGGGGGCCCGCAAGAGACCCAGTACTTC

clone_size: -
cdr3_length: 14
d_call: TRBD2
v_call: TRBV5-1
j_call: TRBJ2-1
cdr3_aa: CASSLELAYNEQFF
cdr3_nt: TGCGCCAGCAGCTTGGAACTAGCGTACAATGAGCAGTTCTTC

clone_size: -
cdr3_length: 13
d_call: TRBD2
v_call: TRBV29-1
j_call: TRBJ2-5
cdr3_aa: CSVRGSGTETQYF
cdr3_nt: TGCAGCGTTCGAGGTAGCGGGACAGAGACCCAGTACTTC

clone_size: -
cdr3_length: 16
d_call: TRBD1
v_call: TRBV5-1
j_call: TRBJ2-2
cdr3_aa: CASSGGQGANTGELFF
cdr3_nt: TGCGCCAGCAGCGGGGGACAGGGTGCGAACACCGGGGAGCTGTTTTTT

clone_size: -
cdr3_length: 14
d_call: TRBD2
v_call: TRBV29-1
j_call: TRBJ2-7
cdr3_aa: CSVGRTSGSYEQYF
cdr3_nt: TGCAGCGTTGGCAGAACTAGCGGGAGTTACGAGCAGTACTTC

clone_size: few
cdr3_length: 15
d_call: TRBD1
v_call: TRBV7-9
j_call: TRBJ1-2
cdr3_aa: CASSFYRGLNDGYTF
cdr3_nt: TGTGCCAGCAGCTTCTACAGGGGATTAAACGATGGCTACACCTTC

clone_size: few
cdr3_length: 15
d_call: -
v_call: TRBV2
j_call: TRBJ1-3
cdr3_aa: CASGSNRVAGNTIYF
cdr3_nt: TGTGCCAGCGGGTCCAATCGGGTAGCAGGAAACACCATATATTTT

clone_size: -
cdr3_length: 15
d_call: -
v_call: TRBV6-5
j_call: TRBJ2-5
cdr3_aa: CASSYVRPGLVTQYF
cdr3_nt: TGTGCCAGCAGTTACGTTCGGCCCGGGTTAGTGACCCAGTACTTC

clone_size: -
cdr3_length: 15
d_call: -
v_call: TRBV28
j_call: TRBJ1-4
cdr3_aa: CASRNNGQYNEKLFF
cdr3_nt: TGTGCCAGCAGAAACAACGGACAGTATAATGAAAAACTGTTTTTT

clone_size: -
cdr3_length: 12
d_call: -
v_call: TRBV30
j_call: TRBJ2-7
cdr3_aa: CALGTYSYEQYF
cdr3_nt: TGTGCCTTGGGGACTTACTCCTACGAGCAGTACTTC

clone_size: -
cdr3_length: 14
d_call: -
v_call: TRBV7-9
j_call: TRBJ1-4
cdr3_aa: CASSLGEVVEKLFF
cdr3_nt: TGTGCCAGCAGCTTAGGGGAGGTGGTGGAAAAACTGTTTTTT

clone_size: few
cdr3_length: 17
d_call: TRBD2
v_call: TRBV11-2
j_call: TRBJ2-1
cdr3_aa: CASSLGTSGRISDEQFF
cdr3_nt: TGTGCCAGCAGCTTAGGCACTAGCGGGAGAATATCCGATGAGCAGTTCTTC

clone_size: -
cdr3_length: 13
d_call: -
v_call: TRBV19
j_call: TRBJ2-7
cdr3_aa: CASSETGAYEQYF
cdr3_nt: TGTGCCAGTAGTGAAACAGGTGCCTACGAGCAGTACTTC

clone_size: -
cdr3_length: 17
d_call: -
v_call: TRBV28
j_call: TRBJ2-7
cdr3_aa: CASSRGAAGNPTYEQYF
cdr3_nt: TGTGCCAGCAGCCGAGGCGCGGCAGGGAACCCAACCTACGAGCAGTACTTC

clone_size: -
cdr3_length: 16
d_call: TRBD2
v_call: TRBV7-3
j_call: TRBJ2-7
cdr3_aa: CASGLTQRELPYEQYF
cdr3_nt: TGTGCCAGCGGGCTGACCCAGCGGGAGCTGCCCTACGAGCAGTACTTC

clone_size: -
cdr3_length: 13
d_call: -
v_call: TRBV2
j_call: TRBJ1-2
cdr3_aa: CASRGQTDYGYTF
cdr3_nt: TGTGCCAGCAGAGGACAGACAGACTATGGCTACACCTTC

clone_size: -
cdr3_length: 14
d_call: -
v_call: TRBV28
j_call: TRBJ1-2
cdr3_aa: CASSSPGLFYGYTF
cdr3_nt: TGTGCCAGCAGTTCGCCAGGGCTCTTCTATGGCTACACCTTC

clone_size: -
cdr3_length: 16
d_call: TRBD2
v_call: TRBV19
j_call: TRBJ2-1
cdr3_aa: CASSIRLAGGPGEQFF
cdr3_nt: TGTGCCAGTAGTATCAGGCTAGCGGGAGGGCCGGGCGAGCAGTTCTTC

clone_size: few
cdr3_length: 13
d_call: -
v_call: TRBV4-1
j_call: TRBJ1-3
cdr3_aa: CASSQEGVNTIYF
cdr3_nt: TGCGCCAGCAGCCAAGAAGGAGTAAACACCATATATTTT